These T cell receptor beta chains were read from a single sample in a study of blood T cell repertoires in COVID-19. Sequencing used immunoSEQ multiplex PCR; TCRdb keeps in-frame clones, though not all of them. The sample carries tens of thousands of clones, 84% recorded once. The sequenced material came from peripheral blood. These receptors were obtained from a man aged 50 to 59 with acute or convalescent COVID-19. CDR3s include the opening cysteine and the closing phenylalanine or tryptophan. The order of the fields is clone size, V gene, J gene, D gene, CDR3 protein, CDR3 DNA. The D gene is left open where the match is weak. Clone size is given for some rows only: seen once, a few or many times, or a class if the clone is expanded.

size: NA
V: TRBV5-1
J: TRBJ1-4
D: NA
CDR3: CASSLSGGDEKLFF
DNA: TGCGCCAGCAGCTTGTCGGGCGGGGATGAAAAACTGTTTTTT

size: once
V: TRBV18
J: TRBJ2-3
D: TRBD2
CDR3: CASSTSGSTDTQYF
DNA: TGTGCCAGCTCGACTAGCGGGAGCACAGATACGCAGTATTTT

size: once
V: TRBV12-3/TRBV12-4
J: TRBJ1-1
D: TRBD1
CDR3: CASSNRGVTEAFF
DNA: TGTGCCAGCAGCAACAGGGGGGTGACTGAAGCTTTCTTT

size: NA
V: TRBV3-1/TRBV3-2
J: TRBJ1-1
D: TRBD1
CDR3: CASSREGAREAFF
DNA: TGTGCCAGCAGTCGTGAGGGGGCCCGTGAAGCTTTCTTT

size: NA
V: TRBV6-5
J: TRBJ2-1
D: TRBD2
CDR3: CASKTGGNYNEQFF
DNA: TGTGCCAGCAAAACGGGGGGGAACTACAATGAGCAGTTCTTC

size: NA
V: TRBV19
J: TRBJ2-1
D: NA
CDR3: CASSIQARSSYNEQFF
DNA: TGTGCCAGTAGTATCCAGGCCCGAAGCTCCTACAATGAGCAGTTCTTC

size: NA
V: TRBV7-7
J: TRBJ2-5
D: TRBD1
CDR3: CASSSRWGTGKETQYF
DNA: TGTGCCAGCAGCTCGAGGTGGGGGACAGGGAAAGAGACCCAGTACTTC

size: NA
V: TRBV4-1
J: TRBJ2-7
D: TRBD1
CDR3: CASSQVSGTGGPREQYF
DNA: TGCGCCAGCAGCCAAGTTTCCGGGACAGGGGGCCCAAGGGAGCAGTACTTC

size: once
V: TRBV15
J: TRBJ1-5
D: NA
CDR3: CATSRVGSPQHF
DNA: TGTGCCACCAGCAGAGTCGGGTCTCCCCAGCATTTT

size: NA
V: TRBV18
J: TRBJ2-7
D: TRBD1
CDR3: CASSPQAGQAGYEQYF
DNA: TGTGCCAGCTCACCCCAGGCGGGACAGGCGGGTTACGAGCAGTACTTC

size: NA
V: TRBV11-3
J: TRBJ1-3
D: NA
CDR3: CASSPRASSGNTIYF
DNA: TGTGCCAGCAGCCCCAGGGCGAGCTCTGGAAACACCATATATTTT

size: NA
V: TRBV5-1
J: TRBJ2-2
D: NA
CDR3: CASSLEPTGNTGELFF
DNA: TGCGCCAGCAGCTTGGAGCCGACGGGAAACACCGGGGAGCTGTTTTTT

size: NA
V: TRBV7-8
J: TRBJ1-2
D: NA
CDR3: CASSLVFLSRDYGYTF
DNA: TGTGCCAGCAGCTTAGTTTTTTTAAGCAGGGATTATGGCTACACCTTC

size: NA
V: TRBV7-9
J: TRBJ2-3
D: TRBD2
CDR3: CASGTPRAGGPGTQYF
DNA: TGTGCCAGCGGCACACCCAGAGCGGGGGGGCCTGGTACGCAGTATTTT

size: NA
V: TRBV7-8
J: TRBJ1-6
D: TRBD1
CDR3: CASSRDRGYSPLHF
DNA: TGTGCCAGCAGCCGGGACAGAGGTTATTCACCCCTCCACTTT

size: NA
V: TRBV4-1
J: TRBJ2-1
D: NA
CDR3: CASSQVVSGIQFF
DNA: TGCGCCAGCAGCCAAGTCGTCAGCGGCATTCAGTTCTTC

size: NA
V: TRBV6-5
J: TRBJ1-4
D: NA
CDR3: CASSSHSTNEKLFF
DNA: TGTGCCAGCAGTTCCCACTCAACTAATGAAAAACTGTTTTTT

size: few
V: TRBV9
J: TRBJ1-5
D: NA
CDR3: CASSAGGDWRNQPQHF
DNA: TGTGCCAGCAGCGCCGGGGGGGACTGGAGAAATCAGCCCCAGCATTTT

size: few
V: TRBV4-3
J: TRBJ2-3
D: NA
CDR3: CASSQAKFRGGTDTQYF
DNA: TGCGCCAGCAGCCAGGCAAAGTTCCGGGGAGGCACAGATACGCAGTATTTT

size: NA
V: TRBV7-2
J: TRBJ2-1
D: TRBD2
CDR3: CASSNSGGYYNEQFF
DNA: TGTGCCAGCAGCAATAGCGGGGGGTACTACAATGAGCAGTTCTTC

size: NA
V: TRBV6-6
J: TRBJ2-2
D: TRBD2
CDR3: CASRLLAANTGELFF
DNA: TGTGCCAGCAGGTTACTAGCGGCTAACACCGGGGAGCTGTTTTTT

size: NA
V: TRBV12-3/TRBV12-4
J: TRBJ2-1
D: NA
CDR3: CASSFGGYNEQFF
DNA: TGTGCCAGCAGTTTTGGAGGGTATAATGAGCAGTTCTTC

size: NA
V: TRBV6-4
J: TRBJ2-1
D: NA
CDR3: CASSDSPGFPYNEQFF
DNA: TGTGCCAGCAGTGACTCTCCGGGTTTCCCATACAATGAGCAGTTCTTC

size: few
V: TRBV24-1
J: TRBJ1-1
D: TRBD1
CDR3: CATRSSGQGASAFF
DNA: TGTGCCACCCGGTCCTCCGGACAGGGGGCGTCGGCTTTCTTT

size: NA
V: TRBV12-3/TRBV12-4
J: TRBJ1-1
D: TRBD1
CDR3: CASRPGTGEGAFF
DNA: TGTGCCAGCAGGCCCGGGACAGGAGAGGGGGCTTTCTTT

size: NA
V: TRBV9
J: TRBJ1-1
D: NA
CDR3: CASSVDLMNTEAFF
DNA: TGTGCCAGCAGCGTTGACTTAATGAACACTGAAGCTTTCTTT

size: once
V: TRBV30
J: TRBJ2-5
D: TRBD2
CDR3: CAWKAGRETQYF
DNA: TGTGCCTGGAAAGCGGGAAGAGAGACCCAGTACTTC

size: NA
V: TRBV4-3
J: TRBJ1-2
D: NA
CDR3: CASSQDRGGLNYGYTF
DNA: TGCGCCAGCAGCCAAGATCGCGGGGGCTTAAACTATGGCTACACCTTC

size: NA
V: TRBV9
J: TRBJ1-2
D: NA
CDR3: CASSDKQGSYGYTF
DNA: TGTGCCAGCAGCGACAAACAGGGCAGCTATGGCTACACCTTC

size: NA
V: TRBV6-5
J: TRBJ1-2
D: NA
CDR3: CASSSPRGGYGYTF
DNA: TGTGCCAGCAGTTCCCCCCGCGGGGGGTATGGCTACACCTTC

size: NA
V: TRBV7-9
J: TRBJ2-5
D: TRBD1
CDR3: CASSRQTGGRETQYF
DNA: TGTGCCAGCAGCCGTCAGACAGGGGGCCGAGAGACCCAGTACTTC

size: NA
V: TRBV10-3
J: TRBJ1-1
D: TRBD1
CDR3: CAIRGGQGPNTEAFF
DNA: TGTGCCATCAGGGGGGGACAGGGGCCGAACACTGAAGCTTTCTTT

size: NA
V: TRBV4-1
J: TRBJ1-4
D: NA
CDR3: CASSQVWGGNEKLFF
DNA: TGCGCCAGCAGCCAAGTCTGGGGGGGTAATGAAAAACTGTTTTTT

size: NA
V: TRBV6-5
J: TRBJ2-1
D: NA
CDR3: CASSYSGGNNEQFF
DNA: TGTGCCAGCAGTTACTCGGGGGGTAACAATGAGCAGTTCTTC

size: NA
V: TRBV2
J: TRBJ2-3
D: TRBD1
CDR3: CASKKTGVIVTDTQYF
DNA: TGTGCCAGCAAGAAGACAGGGGTAATTGTGACAGATACGCAGTATTTT

size: NA
V: TRBV5-1
J: TRBJ2-1
D: TRBD2
CDR3: CASSLSAGGPNEQFF
DNA: TGCGCCAGCAGCTTGTCAGCGGGAGGGCCCAATGAGCAGTTCTTC

size: NA
V: TRBV28
J: TRBJ2-7
D: TRBD2
CDR3: CASSLAGGSSYEQYF
DNA: TGTGCCAGCAGTTTAGCCGGCGGGAGTAGCTACGAGCAGTACTTC

size: NA
V: TRBV21-1
J: TRBJ2-1
D: NA
CDR3: CASSKLSGENEQFF
DNA: TGTGCCAGCAGCAAACTTTCAGGGGAGAATGAGCAGTTCTTC

size: NA
V: TRBV6-2/TRBV6-3
J: TRBJ1-1
D: NA
CDR3: CASSYGAWNTEAFF
DNA: TGTGCCAGCAGTTACGGGGCCTGGAACACTGAAGCTTTCTTT